The 12 T cell receptor beta chains given below trace back to one sample, sequenced in a study of cytomegalovirus exposure and HLA in healthy donors. TCRdb keeps only in-frame clones here, not all; method: immunoSEQ multiplex PCR. Of some 84,000 clones in the sample, approximately 90% are singletons; the top ten hold around 2.1%. Sequencing was done on a sample of PBMCs. The receptors shown here come from a man aged 25-45 years in good health and CMV-seronegative.

The J gene is TRBJ2-5, the V gene TRBV29-1; D is possibly TRBD1 (6 bases). This CDR3 is 11 amino acids long. The germline V gene encodes CDR1 SQVTM and CDR2 ANQGSEA. Trimming left V 5 bases short and J 5 bases short, with 9 bases between. Written as DNA, the CDR3 is TGCAGCGTTACAGGGACGGAGACCCAGTACTTC. Translated: CSVTGTETQYF.

J is TRBJ2-7 and V is TRBV6-6; D not resolved. Trimming stripped 5 bases from V and 4 bases from J, with 9 bases between. Germline CDR1 and CDR2: MNHNY and SVGAGI (reference sequence). The CDR3 totals 12 residues. CDR3 region: CASSLRSYEQYF. In nucleotides, the CDR3 is TGTGCCAGCAGTCTGAGATCGTACGAGCAGTACTTC.

The V and J genes are TRBV7-8 and TRBJ2-7; D is perhaps TRBD1 (6 bases). The CDR3 has 16 residues. CDR1 and CDR2 from the germline V gene are SGHVS and FQNEAQ. The germline V and J ends were trimmed by 4 bases and 2 bases, with 18 bases remaining between them. The CDR3 is CASSYLLQGSTYEQYF. DNA for the CDR3: TGTGCCAGCAGCTACCTGCTGCAGGGGTCCACCTACGAGCAGTACTTC.

The chain combines TRBV28 with TRBJ2-6, with TRBD1 as a possible D gene (5 bases). V was pared by 2 bases and J by 4 bases, with 24 bases between. CDR1 MDHEN and CDR2 SYDVKM come from the germline V gene. CDR3 length equals 20 residues. The CDR3: CASSLQAVYRLSRGANVLTF. CDR3 coding DNA: TGTGCCAGCAGTTTACAGGCAGTTTACAGGCTTTCGCGGGGGGCCAACGTCCTGACTTTC.

In its sample, this clone was seen once. The V gene is TRBV27, the J gene TRBJ2-5, with no clear D. The CDR3 totals 13 residues. Trimming cost V 6 bases and J 5 bases, with 13 bases left between them. The germline gives CDR1 MNHEY, CDR2 SMNVEV (reference sequence). The CDR3 loop is CASSSTVMETQYF. CDR3 coding DNA: TGTGCCAGCAGCTCGACTGTGATGGAGACCCAGTACTTC.

A note on this clone: This specimen includes other DNA sequences encoding the same CDR3. The chain couples TRBV6-1 to TRBJ1-2, with 10 bases aligning to TRBD1. CDR1 and CDR2 from the germline V gene are MNHNS and SASEGT. V lost 4 bases to trimming and J lost 4 bases; unmatched junction nucleotides: 6. The length of the CDR3 is 15 residues. The CDR3 DNA is TGTGCCAGCAGTGGTAGGGGGACAGGGGTCTATGGCTACACCTTC. Its translation is CASSGRGTGVYGYTF.

The chain is built from TRBV10-2 and TRBJ2-7, with D perhaps TRBD2 (5 bases). The CDR3 is 15 residues long. V shed 3 bases and J shed 3 bases, with 15 bases lying between them. The germline V gene encodes CDR1 WSHSY and CDR2 SAAADI. The CDR3 DNA reads TGCGCCAGCAGTGAAGTAGTAGCGATAAACTACGAGCAGTACTTC. It yields the protein CASSEVVAINYEQYF.

V usage is TRBV4-1 and J usage is TRBJ2-2; D is unresolved. V dropped 1 base and J dropped 6 bases, with 9 bases sitting between them. Germline CDR1 is MGHRA and CDR2 is YSYEKL. This CDR3 has 14 amino acids. In DNA, the CDR3 is TGCGCCAGCAGCCAAGTGGAGCAGTCCGGGGAGCTGTTTTTT. Translated: CASSQVEQSGELFF.

This chain connects TRBV9 to TRBJ1-2, with no clear D. Trimming took 0 bases from V and 11 from J, leaving 5 bases between them. Germline assignment: CDR1 SGDLS and CDR2 YYNGEE. The CDR3 extends over 10 amino acids. CDR3 nucleotides: TGTGCCAGCAGCGTAGCTAGGTACACCTTC. This gives the protein CASSVARYTF.

The chain couples TRBV6-4 to TRBJ2-1; 8 nucleotides agree with TRBD1. The CDR3 loop spans 18 amino acids. Germline loops: CDR1 MRHNA, CDR2 SNTAGT. The junction had 13 bases not matched to a gene; V was cut back by 4 bases and J by 2 bases. CDR3 in DNA: TGTGCCAGCAGTGCTACCGGGACAGGCCTCTCCACCTACAATGAGCAGTTCTTC. It translates to CASSATGTGLSTYNEQFF.

The CDR3 is CASSDGQGLALPYNEQFF. The CDR3 region has the DNA TGTGCCAGCAGCGACGGACAGGGCCTGGCCTTACCCTACAATGAGCAGTTCTTC. The chain links TRBV5-4 to TRBJ2-1; TRBD1 aligns across 8 bases. Germline CDR1 reads SGHNT; CDR2 reads YYREEE (reference sequence). With 4 bases clipped from V and 2 bases from J, the junction kept 14 bases outside the gene matches. The length of the CDR3 is 18 residues.

The chain carries TRBV6-1 and TRBJ1-5; a possible D gene is TRBD1 (6 bases). Germline V gives CDR1 MNHNS, CDR2 SASEGT. V lost 7 bases to trimming and J lost 6 bases, with 16 bases between them. The CDR3 runs 14 residues. CDR3 bases: TGTGCCAGCACCGGGACATTTTACCTTCAGCCCCAGCATTTT. Translated, it gives CASTGTFYLQPQHF.